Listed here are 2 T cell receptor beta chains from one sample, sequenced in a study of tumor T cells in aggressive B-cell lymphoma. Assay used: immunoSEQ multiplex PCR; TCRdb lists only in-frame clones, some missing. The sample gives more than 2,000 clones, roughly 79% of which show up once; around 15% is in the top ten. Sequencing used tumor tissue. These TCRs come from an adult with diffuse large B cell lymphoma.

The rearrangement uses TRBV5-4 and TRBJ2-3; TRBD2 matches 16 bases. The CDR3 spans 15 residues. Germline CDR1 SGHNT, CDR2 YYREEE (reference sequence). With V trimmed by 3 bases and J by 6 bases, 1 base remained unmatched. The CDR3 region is CASSWGLAGGDTQYF. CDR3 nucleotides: TGTGCCAGCAGCTGGGGACTAGCGGGGGGGGATACGCAGTATTTT.

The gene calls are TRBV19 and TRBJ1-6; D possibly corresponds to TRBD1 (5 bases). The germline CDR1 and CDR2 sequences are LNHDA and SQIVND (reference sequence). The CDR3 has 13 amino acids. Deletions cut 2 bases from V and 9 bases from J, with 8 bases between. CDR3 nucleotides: TGTGCCAGTAGTATATCTGGGGCTTCACCCCTCCACTTT. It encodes CASSISGASPLHF. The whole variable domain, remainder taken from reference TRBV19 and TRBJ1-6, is DGGITQSPKYLFRKEGQNVTLSCEQNLNHDAMYWYRQDPGQGLRLIYYSQIVNDFQKGDIAEGYSVSREKKESFPLTVTSAQKNPTAFYLCASSISGASPLHFGNGTRLTVT.